The subject of this entry is one TCR beta chain. The entry originates in a study of blood T cell repertoires in COVID-19. Background on the study: The United States, Italy and Spain provided the acute and convalescent COVID-19 samples.

V was trimmed by 5 bases and J by 4 bases, leaving 8 bases between them. The CDR3 loop spans 12 amino acids. Germline V CDR1 and CDR2: MNHEY, SVGAGI. Some clones are missing from TCRdb's copy, which holds only in-frame ones; the method was immunoSEQ multiplex PCR. The repertoire includes 150,000 to 200,000 clones, nearly 80% of them detected once, and approximately 26% sits in the top ten. The material sequenced was peripheral blood. V is TRBV6-5 and J is TRBJ1-1; tentative D call: TRBD1 (6 bases). The TCR was taken from a woman in her seventies with acute or convalescent COVID-19. CDR3 loop: CASSKQGTEAFF. The CDR3 DNA reads TGTGCCAGCAGTAAACAGGGCACTGAAGCTTTCTTT.